This T cell receptor (beta chain) was retrieved from a study of shared clonotypes between healthy human individuals. Using immunoSEQ multiplex PCR, the repertoire was profiled, and TCRdb retains in-frame clones only, with some absent. The table records about 450,000 clones, around three quarters of them present only once. Trimming cost V 0 bases and J 3 bases; bases outside gene matches: 5. Per the germline V gene, CDR1 is PRHDT and CDR2 is FYEKMQ (reference sequence). This CDR3 spans 15 amino acids. The TCR originated in a middle-aged woman in good health. Some clones in this sample may be carry-over from other donors' samples. The rearrangement joins TRBV13 to TRBJ2-7, with 7 bases that match TRBD1. Sequenced sample: PBMCs. CDR3 in DNA: TGTGCCAGCAGCTTAGGGCCGGGACAGAACTACGAGCAGTACTTC. Protein product: CASSLGPGQNYEQYF.